The 5 T cell receptor beta chains below come from one sample, sequenced in a study of control samples from healthy donors and cancer patients. The protocol was immunoSEQ multiplex PCR, while the TCRdb copy is restricted to in-frame clones and leaves out a portion. The table lists some 71,000 clones, around nine tenths of them singletons. Sequences were obtained from PBMCs. Every receptor here comes from a woman between 45 and 60 years old with colorectal cancer.

The V and J genes are TRBV6-5 and TRBJ2-3; 9 bases line up with TRBD2. V shed 8 bases and J 4 bases; nucleotides not matched to a gene: 4. The CDR3 extends over 13 amino acids. The V gene's germline CDR1 is MNHEY and CDR2 SVGAGI. In DNA form, the CDR3 reads TGTGCCAGCTTCGGCGGGGGGGCAGATACGCAGTATTTT. Its protein product is CASFGGGADTQYF.

The chain is built from TRBV2 and TRBJ2-2; D is perhaps TRBD2 (5 bases). The ends were cut back, 6 bases at V and 4 bases at J, with 12 bases in the middle. The CDR3 contains 14 residues. CDR1 is SNHLY and CDR2 is FYNNEI in the germline V gene. CDR3 in DNA: TGTGCCAGCAGGAGGGATAGAACCACCGGGGAGCTGTTTTTT. This gives the protein CASRRDRTTGELFF.

The chain links TRBV7-2 to TRBJ2-1, with D possibly TRBD2 on 6 matching bases. Per the germline V gene, CDR1 is SGHTA and CDR2 is FQGNSA. V lost 5 bases, J lost 12 bases, and 20 bases lay in between. The CDR3 has 14 amino acids. The CDR3 region has the DNA TGTGCCAGCAGCCATCGACTAGTCTCGGGCGGGCAGTTCTTC. It codes for CASSHRLVSGGQFF. The full variable domain, its missing parts supplied by reference TRBV7-2 and TRBJ2-1, is GAGVSQSPSNKVTEKGKDVELRCDPISGHTALYWYRQSLGQGLEFLIYFQGNSAPDKSGLPSDRFSAERTGGSVSTLTIQRTQQEDSAVYLCASSHRLVSGGQFFGPGTRLTVL.

This chain links TRBV19 with TRBJ1-2; 8 bases align to TRBD1. From germline, CDR1 is LNHDA and CDR2 SQIVND (reference sequence). This CDR3 has 14 residues. J was trimmed by 4 bases and V by 7 bases; bases with no gene match: 8. Written as DNA, the CDR3 is TGTGCCAGTACCCCCCCGGACAGGGTCTATGGCTACACCTTC. Protein product: CASTPPDRVYGYTF.

The genes are TRBV12-3 or TRBV12-4 and TRBJ1-2; D is perhaps TRBD1 (5 bases). The CDR3 is 12 residues long. V lost 7 bases, J lost 5 bases, and 11 bases lay in between. The CDR3 coding sequence is TGTGCCAGCACCTCGGAGGGGTATGGCTACACCTTC. Its protein product is CASTSEGYGYTF.